This is a list of T cell receptor beta chains from one sample in a study of blood T cells in healthy people across ages. TCRdb itself ran the 5' RACE reads through MiXCR, one entry per CDR3 protein. The sample has 1.5 million to 2 million distinct CDR3 sequences; less than 50% are singletons. Sequencing was done on a sample of blood. The source is a woman between 40 and 55 years old in good health. The CDR3 runs from the conserved cysteine through the conserved F or W. Each record gives: CDR3 DNA, CDR3 protein, CDR3 length, clone size, D gene, V gene, J gene. A D gene is named only where the DNA matches it firmly. Not all rows give a size; the values are once, few, many and, for expanded clones, a class.

CDR3 DNA: TGTGCCATCAGCTCCGGGACAGGGGTTAATGAAAAACTGTTTTTT
CDR3 protein: CAISSGTGVNEKLFF
CDR3 length: 15
clone size: -
D gene: TRBD1
V gene: TRBV10-3
J gene: TRBJ1-4

CDR3 DNA: TGCGCCAGCAGCCAAGTTACTAGCGGGAGGGACAATGAGCAGTTCTTC
CDR3 protein: CASSQVTSGRDNEQFF
CDR3 length: 16
clone size: -
D gene: TRBD2
V gene: TRBV4-1
J gene: TRBJ2-1

CDR3 DNA: TGTGCTAGTGGCCAGGACAGAGCCTACGAGCAGTACTTC
CDR3 protein: CASGQDRAYEQYF
CDR3 length: 13
clone size: -
D gene: -
V gene: TRBV12-5
J gene: TRBJ2-7

CDR3 DNA: TGTGCCAGCTCACCACCGGGGCTGAGGAATCAGCCCCAGCATTTT
CDR3 protein: CASSPPGLRNQPQHF
CDR3 length: 15
clone size: -
D gene: -
V gene: TRBV18
J gene: TRBJ1-5

CDR3 DNA: TGTGCCAGCAGTTTCGGAGGGCTCTCCTACGAGCAGTACTTC
CDR3 protein: CASSFGGLSYEQYF
CDR3 length: 14
clone size: -
D gene: -
V gene: TRBV28
J gene: TRBJ2-7

CDR3 DNA: TGTGCCAGCAGCGGCACCGGGACTACCTCTGGGACGCAGTATTTT
CDR3 protein: CASSGTGTTSGTQYF
CDR3 length: 15
clone size: few
D gene: TRBD2
V gene: TRBV7-2
J gene: TRBJ2-3

CDR3 DNA: TGTGCCAGCAGCCCCAGACAGGGGCGGGAGCAGTACTTC
CDR3 protein: CASSPRQGREQYF
CDR3 length: 13
clone size: few
D gene: -
V gene: TRBV7-2
J gene: TRBJ2-5

CDR3 DNA: TGCAGTGCTAGACGCCCCGGGACTGGGCAGTTCTTC
CDR3 protein: CSARRPGTGQFF
CDR3 length: 12
clone size: -
D gene: -
V gene: TRBV20-1
J gene: TRBJ2-1

CDR3 DNA: TGTGCCAGCGGGGATGGACAGGGATGGGATACGCAGTATTTT
CDR3 protein: CASGDGQGWDTQYF
CDR3 length: 14
clone size: -
D gene: TRBD1
V gene: TRBV6-1
J gene: TRBJ2-3

CDR3 DNA: TGCGCCAGCAGCCGCGAGACGGGGGCCGATGAGCAGTTCTTC
CDR3 protein: CASSRETGADEQFF
CDR3 length: 14
clone size: -
D gene: -
V gene: TRBV4-3
J gene: TRBJ2-1

CDR3 DNA: TGTGCCAGCGTCCGGGACATTGGATCGTACTATGGCTACACCTTC
CDR3 protein: CASVRDIGSYYGYTF
CDR3 length: 15
clone size: -
D gene: -
V gene: TRBV6-6
J gene: TRBJ1-2

CDR3 DNA: TGTGCCAGCAGTTCCGCTCGGGGCTACGAGCAGTACTTC
CDR3 protein: CASSSARGYEQYF
CDR3 length: 13
clone size: few
D gene: -
V gene: TRBV27
J gene: TRBJ2-7

CDR3 DNA: TGTGCCAGCAGTTTAAGTGCAGGGACAGAGACCCAGTACTTC
CDR3 protein: CASSLSAGTETQYF
CDR3 length: 14
clone size: few
D gene: -
V gene: TRBV12-3/TRBV12-4
J gene: TRBJ2-5

CDR3 DNA: TGCAGCGCCGGGTGGCCTAGCGGGGTCCAAGAGACCCAGTACTTC
CDR3 protein: CSAGWPSGVQETQYF
CDR3 length: 15
clone size: -
D gene: TRBD2
V gene: TRBV20-1
J gene: TRBJ2-5

CDR3 DNA: TGTGCCAGCAGCCCCGGGACAGGCAAAGCTTCCAATCAGCCCCAGCATTTT
CDR3 protein: CASSPGTGKASNQPQHF
CDR3 length: 17
clone size: -
D gene: TRBD1
V gene: TRBV6-1
J gene: TRBJ1-5

CDR3 DNA: TGTGCCAGTGTACAGGGGAATGGCTACACCTTC
CDR3 protein: CASVQGNGYTF
CDR3 length: 11
clone size: -
D gene: TRBD1
V gene: TRBV7-2
J gene: TRBJ1-2

CDR3 DNA: TGTGCCAGCAGCCAAGACCCCGGGGGAGGAAAGACCCAGTACTTC
CDR3 protein: CASSQDPGGGKTQYF
CDR3 length: 15
clone size: few
D gene: -
V gene: TRBV4-2
J gene: TRBJ2-5

CDR3 DNA: TGTGCCAGCAGCCAAGATTGGCGGGGAACAAACAATGAGCAGTTCTTC
CDR3 protein: CASSQDWRGTNNEQFF
CDR3 length: 16
clone size: -
D gene: -
V gene: TRBV4-2
J gene: TRBJ2-1

CDR3 DNA: TGCAGTGCTAGAGATAGAGCCAGGGGCCCCTCTTACGAGCAGTACTTC
CDR3 protein: CSARDRARGPSYEQYF
CDR3 length: 16
clone size: once
D gene: -
V gene: TRBV20-1
J gene: TRBJ2-7

CDR3 DNA: TGCGCCAGCAGCCAAGTGGCTTCGGGACAGGGGGTTGATACGCAGTATTTT
CDR3 protein: CASSQVASGQGVDTQYF
CDR3 length: 17
clone size: -
D gene: TRBD1
V gene: TRBV4-3
J gene: TRBJ2-3

CDR3 DNA: TGTGCCAGCAGCTCGGCAGGGATGGGGTCCGGCTACACCTTC
CDR3 protein: CASSSAGMGSGYTF
CDR3 length: 14
clone size: few
D gene: -
V gene: TRBV11-2
J gene: TRBJ1-2

CDR3 DNA: TGCAGCGTTGACAGGGGGGGTAATGAGCAGTTCTTC
CDR3 protein: CSVDRGGNEQFF
CDR3 length: 12
clone size: many
D gene: -
V gene: TRBV29-1
J gene: TRBJ2-1

CDR3 DNA: TGTGCCAGCAGCTTAGGCGCGGGGGCCCCCACAGATACGCAGTATTTT
CDR3 protein: CASSLGAGAPTDTQYF
CDR3 length: 16
clone size: many
D gene: -
V gene: TRBV7-2
J gene: TRBJ2-3

CDR3 DNA: TGTGCCAGCAGTTACCGCCCCGACAGGGGAGGTTCACCCCTCCACTTT
CDR3 protein: CASSYRPDRGGSPLHF
CDR3 length: 16
clone size: few
D gene: TRBD1
V gene: TRBV6-5
J gene: TRBJ1-6

CDR3 DNA: TGTGCCAGCAGTTCCTACCTCTACGAGCAGTACTTC
CDR3 protein: CASSSYLYEQYF
CDR3 length: 12
clone size: -
D gene: -
V gene: TRBV28
J gene: TRBJ2-7

CDR3 DNA: TGCAGTGCTAGACCTTACAGGGATGAGCAGTTCTTC
CDR3 protein: CSARPYRDEQFF
CDR3 length: 12
clone size: -
D gene: -
V gene: TRBV20-1
J gene: TRBJ2-1

CDR3 DNA: TGTGCCAGCAGCCTCTTCCTGACAGCTACGGCGGAGACCCAGTACTTC
CDR3 protein: CASSLFLTATAETQYF
CDR3 length: 16
clone size: few
D gene: -
V gene: TRBV7-9
J gene: TRBJ2-5

CDR3 DNA: TGTGCCAGCAGCTCCGACAGGGAGACCCAGTTCTTC
CDR3 protein: CASSSDRETQFF
CDR3 length: 12
clone size: -
D gene: TRBD1
V gene: TRBV11-3
J gene: TRBJ2-1

CDR3 DNA: TGTGCCAGCAGTTACTCACAGGGAGAGACCCAGTACTTC
CDR3 protein: CASSYSQGETQYF
CDR3 length: 13
clone size: many
D gene: -
V gene: TRBV6-5
J gene: TRBJ2-5

CDR3 DNA: TGCAGTGCTTCGGCTAGCGGGGAGCTCGGCATTCAGTACTTC
CDR3 protein: CSASASGELGIQYF
CDR3 length: 14
clone size: -
D gene: TRBD2
V gene: TRBV20-1
J gene: TRBJ2-4

CDR3 DNA: TGTGCCAGCAGATTCAGGACCTACTCTGGGGCCAACGTCCTGACTTTC
CDR3 protein: CASRFRTYSGANVLTF
CDR3 length: 16
clone size: -
D gene: -
V gene: TRBV28
J gene: TRBJ2-6

CDR3 DNA: TGTGCCAGCAGCTTAGATCGACCGACTCTTAATTCACCCCTCCACTTT
CDR3 protein: CASSLDRPTLNSPLHF
CDR3 length: 16
clone size: -
D gene: -
V gene: TRBV11-2
J gene: TRBJ1-6

CDR3 DNA: TGTGCCAGCAGTCCCTCGCCCCCATATGAAGCTTTCTTT
CDR3 protein: CASSPSPPYEAFF
CDR3 length: 13
clone size: -
D gene: -
V gene: TRBV28
J gene: TRBJ1-1

CDR3 DNA: TGTGCCGGCAGCCTCGCGGTGGGGGGGGATACGCAGTATTTT
CDR3 protein: CAGSLAVGGDTQYF
CDR3 length: 14
clone size: -
D gene: TRBD2
V gene: TRBV7-8
J gene: TRBJ2-3

CDR3 DNA: TGCAGTGCTAGCCCCCCCGGGAGCGGGGGGGCCACAGATACGCAGTATTTT
CDR3 protein: CSASPPGSGGATDTQYF
CDR3 length: 17
clone size: few
D gene: TRBD2
V gene: TRBV20-1
J gene: TRBJ2-3

CDR3 DNA: TGTGCCAGCAGTTTATCGAAGGTCCTACCCGGGAACTATGGCTACACCTTC
CDR3 protein: CASSLSKVLPGNYGYTF
CDR3 length: 17
clone size: -
D gene: -
V gene: TRBV27
J gene: TRBJ1-2

CDR3 DNA: TGTGCCAGCAGTGTAGCGACCACGAATAATCAGCCCCAGCATTTT
CDR3 protein: CASSVATTNNQPQHF
CDR3 length: 15
clone size: -
D gene: -
V gene: TRBV2
J gene: TRBJ1-5

CDR3 DNA: TGCGCCAGCAGCCAAGAGCGGGACAACTCCTACGAGCAGTACTTC
CDR3 protein: CASSQERDNSYEQYF
CDR3 length: 15
clone size: -
D gene: -
V gene: TRBV4-3
J gene: TRBJ2-7

CDR3 DNA: TGCGCCAGCAGCCAGACCGGACAGGGCGCAGGTGGCTACACCTTC
CDR3 protein: CASSQTGQGAGGYTF
CDR3 length: 15
clone size: -
D gene: TRBD1
V gene: TRBV4-3
J gene: TRBJ1-2

CDR3 DNA: TGTGCCAGCAGCTTACTGCCCGCCTCCAACAATGAGCAGTTCTTC
CDR3 protein: CASSLLPASNNEQFF
CDR3 length: 15
clone size: -
D gene: -
V gene: TRBV7-2
J gene: TRBJ2-1

CDR3 DNA: TGTGCCAGCAGTCCGGAGGCGGGGAGGAAGACCCAGTACTTC
CDR3 protein: CASSPEAGRKTQYF
CDR3 length: 14
clone size: -
D gene: -
V gene: TRBV12-3/TRBV12-4
J gene: TRBJ2-5

CDR3 DNA: TGCAGTGCTAGAGACCCCCTCGGAGATAGCAATCAGCCCCAACATTTT
CDR3 protein: CSARDPLGDSNQPQHF
CDR3 length: 16
clone size: once
D gene: -
V gene: TRBV20-1
J gene: TRBJ1-5

CDR3 DNA: TGTGCCAGCAGCCCCGACAGGGGGACCGATAATTCACCCCTCCACTTT
CDR3 protein: CASSPDRGTDNSPLHF
CDR3 length: 16
clone size: -
D gene: TRBD1
V gene: TRBV7-2
J gene: TRBJ1-6

CDR3 DNA: TGTGCCAGCAGCGGCCAGACAGGAGACCAAGAGACCCAGTACTTC
CDR3 protein: CASSGQTGDQETQYF
CDR3 length: 15
clone size: -
D gene: -
V gene: TRBV7-2
J gene: TRBJ2-5

CDR3 DNA: TGTGCCAGCAGCTTAGGCCCGGGACAGGGGAAAGAAGAGACCCAGTACTTC
CDR3 protein: CASSLGPGQGKEETQYF
CDR3 length: 17
clone size: few
D gene: TRBD1
V gene: TRBV13
J gene: TRBJ2-5

CDR3 DNA: TGCAGTGCAAGGGCGGGAACAACGTACCAAGAGACCCAGTACTTC
CDR3 protein: CSARAGTTYQETQYF
CDR3 length: 15
clone size: -
D gene: -
V gene: TRBV20-1
J gene: TRBJ2-5